A single sample gave rise to the 24 T cell receptor beta chains below, sequenced in a study of immune heterogeneity within non-small cell lung tumors. Template was bulk tumor genomic DNA, approximately 600 ng per sample. Surgeons took several biopsies per primary tumor, spaced far apart, during surgery. The patients were newly diagnosed with non-small cell lung cancer, had not been treated, and had curative surgery. A first 10-cycle multiplex round used 32 V-gene and 13 J-gene primers on TCR beta CDR3. MiXCR, run by TCRdb on the multiplex PCR reads, gives a single entry per CDR3 protein. The data show around 10,000 distinct CDR3 sequences, 25% to 35% seen once. Sequenced input: lung tumor tissue. The receptors here all came from an older woman with non-small cell lung cancer.

This clonotype is labeled medium-sized. This chain links TRBV20-1 with TRBJ1-2, with TRBD1 matching over 7 bases. Germline CDR1 is DFQATT and CDR2 is SNEGSKA (reference sequence). This CDR3 contains 16 residues. V lost 1 base, J lost 7 bases, and 15 bases stayed unmatched. The CDR3 DNA reads TGCAGTGCTAGAGTGGGCTCGCTAGGGGACAGCGGTGGCTACACCTTC. Protein: CSARVGSLGDSGGYTF.

DNA for the CDR3: TGTGCCAGTAGACCAGACCAGGCAGATACGCAGTATTTT. This sequence encodes CASRPDQADTQYF. The V and J genes are TRBV19 and TRBJ2-3; D not resolved. The CDR3 sequence is 13 residues long. The germline V gene has CDR1 LNHDA and CDR2 SQIVND (reference sequence). The V gene lost 6 bases and the J gene lost 4 bases, with 11 bases spanning the gap.

Comment on this clonotype: A much larger clone lies one base from this, so it may be a read error. A read error is likely, as this CDR3 ends without the conserved phenylalanine or tryptophan. The chain is built from TRBV6-1 and TRBJ2-7; 13 positions agree with TRBD2. The CDR3 extends over 14 amino acids. Germline trimming cut 6 bases from V and 5 bases from J; bases unmatched to any gene: 4. Per the germline V gene, CDR1 is MNHNS and CDR2 is SASEGT. The CDR3 DNA reads as TGTGCCAGCAGCGGGACTAGCGGGAACCACGAGCAGTACCTC. As protein: CASSGTSGNHEQYL.

The CDR3 here is CASSLTSGSADTQYF. The CDR3 region has the DNA TGTGCCAGCAGCTTAACTAGCGGGTCCGCAGATACGCAGTATTTT. The chain uses TRBV7-6 and TRBJ2-3; 9 nucleotides align to TRBD2. The V segment lost 2 bases and the J segment 4 bases; nucleotides outside the gene matches: 4. Germline values: CDR1 SGHVS, CDR2 FNYEAQ. This CDR3 is 15 amino acids long.

In DNA form, the CDR3 reads TGTGCCAGTAGTAGCCGACAGGAATCCTATGGCTACACCTTC. It is translated as CASSSRQESYGYTF. The chain is built from TRBV19 and TRBJ1-2, with D maybe TRBD1 (6 bases). Germline-derived CDR1 and CDR2 are LNHDA and SQIVND (reference sequence). V was pared by 4 bases and J by 4 bases, with 13 bases between. CDR3 length equals 14 residues.

This clonotype was seen a few times. A much larger clone sits a single nucleotide away, making a read error possible. The J gene is TRBJ2-7, the V gene TRBV10-3; D gene unclear. The CDR3 spans 15 residues. V dropped 6 bases and J dropped 0 bases, with 15 bases sitting between them. CDR1 ENHRY and CDR2 SYGVKD come from the germline V gene. In DNA, the CDR3 is TGTGCCATCAGGACGGGTACCGGAGTCTCCTACGAGCAGTACTTC. Translated, it gives CAIRTGTGVSYEQYF.

The table lists this clonotype with many counts. The chain employs TRBV3-1 and TRBJ2-7; TRBD2 aligns across 10 bases. From germline, CDR1 is LGHDT and CDR2 YNNKEL (reference sequence). The CDR3 runs to 16 residues. V dropped 4 bases and J dropped 2; count of bases not matched to a gene: 8. The DNA for the CDR3 is TGTGCCAGCAGCCTCCGGACTAGCGGTGCCGCCTACGAGCAGTACTTC. It encodes CASSLRTSGAAYEQYF.

This chain links TRBV28 with TRBJ2-5; weak D call: TRBD2 (6 bases). The V and J ends lost 2 bases and 2 bases respectively, with 12 bases between them. Per the germline V gene, CDR1 is MDHEN and CDR2 is SYDVKM. The length of the CDR3 is 15 residues. CDR3 loop: CASSLSGGTQETQYF. DNA for the CDR3: TGTGCCAGCAGTTTAAGTGGTGGGACTCAAGAGACCCAGTACTTC.

In its sample, this clonotype ranks as medium-sized. The J gene is TRBJ2-7, the V gene TRBV7-8; 10 bases line up with TRBD1. The CDR3 runs to 16 residues. V was pared by 1 base and J by 1 base, with 4 bases of the junction left unmatched. Germline values: CDR1 SGHVS, CDR2 FQNEAQ. Here the CDR3 reads CASSLGWDRGSYEQYF. The DNA of the CDR3 is TGTGCCAGCAGCTTAGGTTGGGACAGGGGATCCTACGAGCAGTACTTC.

The chain couples TRBV5-6 to TRBJ1-2, with 11 bases identical to TRBD1. The CDR3 has 14 residues. The V segment lost 3 bases and the J segment 4 bases; nucleotides outside the gene matches: 2. CDR1 and CDR2 (germline): SGHDT, YYEEEE. The CDR3 reads CASSWDRGIYGYTF. The CDR3 coding sequence is TGTGCCAGCAGCTGGGACAGGGGGATCTATGGCTACACCTTC.

The V and J genes are TRBV28 and TRBJ2-7, with TRBD1 matching 9 bases. The CDR3 spans 15 residues. Germline V lookup: CDR1 MDHEN, CDR2 SYDVKM. After removal of 5 bases from V and 2 bases from J, the junction contained 7 bases not matched to a gene. The CDR3: CASSGRGQGAYEQYF. The CDR3 DNA reads TGTGCCAGCAGTGGAAGGGGACAGGGCGCCTACGAGCAGTACTTC.

V gene TRBV11-2 combines with J gene TRBJ2-1, with a weak D call TRBD2 (6 bases). The CDR3 is made up of 15 amino acids. Germline assignment: CDR1 SGHAT and CDR2 FQNNGV. Trimming took off 0 bases at V and 6 bases at J, with 12 bases between the two ends. For the CDR3, the DNA is TGTGCCAGCAGCTTAGATCGGACTAACCCCAATGAGCAGTTCTTC. Its translation: CASSLDRTNPNEQFF.

The chain has TRBV29-1 and TRBJ1-4; a possible D gene is TRBD1 (5 bases). The germline CDR1 and CDR2 sequences are SQVTM and ANQGSEA. V lost 4 bases and J lost 7, with 19 bases in between. CDR3 length: 15 amino acids. In nucleotides, the CDR3 is TGCAGCGTTGCCCCCGGGACCCCGGGAGTTGAAAAACTGTTTTTT. This codes for CSVAPGTPGVEKLFF. The variable domain in full, completed from reference TRBV29-1 and TRBJ1-4, reads SAVISQKPSRDICQRGTSLTIQCQVDSQVTMMFWYRQQPGQSLTLIATANQGSEATYESGFVIDKFPISRPNLTFSTLTVSNMSPEDSSIYLCSVAPGTPGVEKLFFGSGTQLSVL.

There are a few counts of this clonotype. This sequence may be a read error, since a much larger clone differs from it by one base. This is likely a read error, given that the CDR3 carries no conserved phenylalanine or tryptophan at its end. The gene calls are TRBV19 and TRBJ1-5; 9 bases align to TRBD1. Per germline, CDR1 LNHDA and CDR2 SQIVND (reference sequence). The CDR3 runs 16 residues. The CDR3 sequence: CASRDRAGSSNQPQHL. The CDR3 DNA reads TGTGCAAGCAGGGACAGGGCCGGAAGTAGCAATCAGCCCCAGCATCTT.

In its sample, this clonotype was seen many times. V gene TRBV28 combines with J gene TRBJ2-2; 10 bases agree with TRBD2. This CDR3 has 17 amino acids. With 7 bases clipped from V and 0 bases from J, the junction kept 8 bases outside the gene matches. Germline V lookup: CDR1 MDHEN, CDR2 SYDVKM. CDR3 coding DNA: TGTGCCAGCACCCGGTGGCTAGCGGGGGCGAACACCGGGGAGCTGTTTTTT. Amino acids: CASTRWLAGANTGELFF. Variable domain in full (rest from reference TRBV28 and TRBJ2-2): DVKVTQSSRYLVKRTGEKVFLECVQDMDHENMFWYRQDPGLGLRLIYFSYDVKMKEKGDIPEGYSVSREKKERFSLILESASTNQTSMYLCASTRWLAGANTGELFFGEGSRLTVL.

This clonotype is medium-sized in the sample. The gene calls are TRBV28 and TRBJ1-2, with D perhaps TRBD1 (5 bases). From germline, CDR1 is MDHEN and CDR2 SYDVKM. This CDR3 is built from 12 residues. V was pared by 2 bases and J by 4 bases, with 5 bases between. The chain's CDR3 is CASSLGGYGYTF. CDR3 nucleotides: TGTGCCAGCAGTTTAGGGGGCTATGGCTACACCTTC.

The rearrangement uses TRBV5-1 and TRBJ2-3; D is unresolved. Germline-derived CDR1 and CDR2 are SGHRS and YFSETQ. This CDR3 contains 13 residues. V shed 10 bases and J shed 2 bases, with 14 bases lying between them. As DNA, the CDR3 is TGCGCCGGCACGGTAGGCATCACAGATACGCAGTATTTT. Translated, it gives CAGTVGITDTQYF.

Turning to this clonotype: A much larger clone lies a single base off, so this may be a read error. The CDR3 DNA sequence: TGTGCCAACAGTTCACCAGCGCGCACAGATACGCAGTATTTT. Its translation is CANSSPARTDTQYF. The V and J genes are TRBV28 and TRBJ2-3; D remains ambiguous. The CDR3 runs to 14 residues. In germline, CDR1 is MDHEN, CDR2 SYDVKM.

This clonotype was counted between two and nine times. The chain uses TRBV20-1 and TRBJ2-1, with a possible D match to TRBD2 (5 bases). The CDR3 is 12 residues long. V lost 7 bases and J 2 bases, leaving 9 bases between the germline ends. In germline, CDR1 is DFQATT, CDR2 SNEGSKA (reference sequence). CDR3 nucleotide sequence: TGCAGTGTTGGGAGTCCCTACAATGAGCAGTTCTTC. This translates into CSVGSPYNEQFF.

By share, this clonotype counts as medium-sized. The genes are TRBV7-2 and TRBJ2-1; no clear D gene. V was pared by 1 base and J by 4 bases, with 5 bases between. This CDR3 comprises 13 residues. Germline lookup yields CDR1 SGHTA and CDR2 FQGNSA. CDR3 coding DNA: TGTGCCAGCAGCTTAGTGGCGTACAATGAGCAGTTCTTC. It specifies CASSLVAYNEQFF.

This chain links TRBV4-1 with TRBJ2-5; 9 nucleotides agree with TRBD2. V shed 3 bases and J 5 bases; nucleotides not matched to a gene: 7. This CDR3 is built from 15 residues. CDR1 is MGHRA and CDR2 is YSYEKL in the germline V gene. In DNA, the CDR3 is TGCGCCAGCAGCCAGGCCGCGGGAGGGCCGGAGACCCAGTACTTC. Encoded protein: CASSQAAGGPETQYF.

Relative to its sample, this clonotype is medium-sized. This chain connects TRBV12-3 or TRBV12-4 to TRBJ2-5; tentative D call: TRBD1 (6 bases). This CDR3 contains 14 residues. Trimming pared 5 bases from V and 2 bases from J, leaving 12 bases between. CDR3 sequence reads: CASSVHREQETQYF. DNA for the CDR3: TGTGCCAGCAGTGTCCACAGGGAACAAGAGACCCAGTACTTC.

This clonotype is judged medium-sized. The rearrangement links TRBV27 to TRBJ1-4, with 8 bases that match TRBD1. This CDR3 is 15 amino acids long. V shed 3 bases, J shed 8 bases, and the junction held 8 bases outside the gene matches. Germline V gene lookup returns CDR1 MNHEY and CDR2 SMNVEV (reference sequence). CDR3 region: CASSFGQGGVEKLFF. The CDR3 bases are TGTGCCAGCAGTTTTGGACAGGGAGGGGTGGAAAAACTGTTTTTT.

This clonotype was seen a few times. The J gene is TRBJ1-1, the V gene TRBV7-9; TRBD1 is a possible D gene (6 bases). V dropped 4 bases and J dropped 3 bases, with 9 bases sitting between them. The CDR3 loop spans 13 amino acids. Germline V gene data show CDR1 as SEHNR and CDR2 as FQNEAQ (reference sequence). Here the CDR3 reads CASSSPGDTEAFF. Here the CDR3 DNA reads TGTGCCAGCAGCTCCCCAGGGGACACTGAAGCTTTCTTT.